This T cell receptor (beta chain) was identified in a study of cytomegalovirus exposure and HLA in healthy donors. The V and J ends lost 1 base and 9 bases respectively, with 15 bases between them. Germline-derived CDR1 and CDR2 are MGHRA and YSYEKL. The CDR3 extends over 14 amino acids. In the PCR, 60 Vbeta and 13 Jbeta primers were used. Sequencing used immunoSEQ multiplex PCR; TCRdb keeps in-frame clones, though not all of them. The sample consists of 90,000 or so clones, roughly 80% of them appearing once. The chain links TRBV4-1 to TRBJ1-2; D is perhaps TRBD1 (5 bases). The source is a man aged 45-65 years in good health and CMV-seropositive. The sequencing sample was made of PBMCs. CDR3 DNA sequence: TGCGCCAGCAGCCAAGGGGGAGGGGAGTCGAGCTACACCTTC. It is translated as CASSQGGGESSYTF.